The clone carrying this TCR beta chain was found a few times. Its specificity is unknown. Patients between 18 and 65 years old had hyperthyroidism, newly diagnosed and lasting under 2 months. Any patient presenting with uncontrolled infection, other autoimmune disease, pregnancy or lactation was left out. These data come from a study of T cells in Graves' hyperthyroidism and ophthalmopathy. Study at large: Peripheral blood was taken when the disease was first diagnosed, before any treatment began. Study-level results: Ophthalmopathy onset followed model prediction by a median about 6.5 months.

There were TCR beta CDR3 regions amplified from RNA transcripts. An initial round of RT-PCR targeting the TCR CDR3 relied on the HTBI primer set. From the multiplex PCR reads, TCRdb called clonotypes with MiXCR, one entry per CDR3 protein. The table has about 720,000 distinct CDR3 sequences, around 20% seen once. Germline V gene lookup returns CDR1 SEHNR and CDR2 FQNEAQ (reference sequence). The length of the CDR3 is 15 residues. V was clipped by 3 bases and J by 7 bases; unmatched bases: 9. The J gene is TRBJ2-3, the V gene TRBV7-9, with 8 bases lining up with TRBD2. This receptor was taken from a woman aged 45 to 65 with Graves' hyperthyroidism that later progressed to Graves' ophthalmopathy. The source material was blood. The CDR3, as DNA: TGTGCCAGCAGCTTGACTAACGGGGGGGCGAATACGCAGTATTTT. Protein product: CASSLTNGGANTQYF.